The clone carrying this T cell receptor beta chain appeared many times. This specimen comes from a study of human T cells and chemical hapten exposure. Described time point: pre-sensitization, week 0. Specified treatment: therapeutic diphenylcyclopropenone sensitization with weekly scalp DPC. Germline V gene data show CDR1 as SGHTA and CDR2 as FQGNSA. The CDR3 is 14 amino acids. Trimming cost V 2 bases and J 1 base, with 8 bases left between them. TCRdb processed the RACE reads anew with MiXCR; each CDR3 protein has one entry. This repertoire shows approximately 320,000 distinct CDR3 sequences, about 5.4% found once; its top ten account for around 8.6%.

The source material was whole blood, sampled in connection with sensitization to the hapten diphenylcyclopropenone (DPC). This chain links TRBV7-2 with TRBJ1-1; D not certain. The sequence was collected from a woman in her late teens or twenties with alopecia areata. Some clones in this sample may be carry-over from other donors' samples. CDR3 in DNA: TGTGCCAGCAGCTTATTCCAGGAGAACACTGAAGCTTTCTTT. Translating gives CASSLFQENTEAFF.